This TCR beta chain was sequenced in a study of T cell repertoires in cytomegalovirus infection. Study at large: Matching HLA type and CMV infection were both indicated by public TCR beta signatures.

Germline CDR1 reads MNHEY; CDR2 reads SVGAGI. V dropped 6 bases and J dropped 5; count of bases not matched to a gene: 11. This CDR3 comprises 15 residues. Study-level results: Within the response measured ex vivo, HLA-C-restricted CMV-specific TCR beta clonotypes were dominant.

This clonotype was counted many times. Its cognate antigen is unknown. From the reads, TCRdb called clonotypes with MiXCR, one entry per CDR3 protein. The sample comprises some 150,000 distinct CDR3 sequences, roughly 6% of which are singletons, and about 20% rests with the top ten. The clonotype originates from a human donor in good health (CMV status not recorded). Some clones in this sample may be carry-over from other donors' samples. Sequences were obtained from PBMCs. The chain carries TRBV6-5 and TRBJ2-5; 8 bases map to TRBD1. CDR3 amino acids: CASRQRQGRAETQYF. The DNA of the CDR3 is TGTGCCAGCAGACAGCGACAGGGGAGAGCTGAGACCCAGTACTTC.